These 18 T cell receptor beta chains were all obtained from the same sample, sequenced in a study of cytomegalovirus exposure and HLA in healthy donors. 60 Vbeta and 13 Jbeta primers were used in PCR. Assay used: immunoSEQ multiplex PCR; TCRdb lists only in-frame clones, some missing. The sample has roughly 150,000 clones, approximately 71% seen once. The sequenced sample was PBMCs. Receptors originate from a man aged 25-45 years in good health and CMV-seronegative.

A single count supports this clone. The chain employs TRBV5-4 and TRBJ2-7; 9 bases are a match to TRBD1. V dropped 4 bases and J dropped 1; count of bases not matched to a gene: 3. This CDR3 is 14 amino acids long. The V gene's germline CDR1 is SGHNT and CDR2 YYREEE (reference sequence). CDR3 DNA: TGTGCCAGCAGCATTGGGACAGGGTCCTACGAGCAGTACTTC. It yields the protein CASSIGTGSYEQYF.

The rearrangement uses TRBV5-4 and TRBJ2-7, with 8 nucleotides matching TRBD1. From germline, CDR1 is SGHNT and CDR2 YYREEE (reference sequence). With 2 bases clipped from V and 3 bases from J, the junction kept 4 bases outside the gene matches. The CDR3 runs to 14 residues. CDR3 protein: CASSFGQGFYEQYF. The CDR3 nucleotides are TGTGCCAGCAGCTTCGGACAGGGATTCTACGAGCAGTACTTC.

The chain has TRBV28 and TRBJ2-5; 9 bases align to TRBD1. This CDR3 has 16 amino acids. Germline V gives CDR1 MDHEN, CDR2 SYDVKM. Trimming cost V 6 bases and J 0 bases; bases outside gene matches: 8. The CDR3 reads CASSSTTGGDQETQYF. For the CDR3, the DNA is TGTGCCAGCAGCTCCACGACAGGGGGGGACCAAGAGACCCAGTACTTC.

This clone was detected only once. The rearrangement uses TRBV7-4 and TRBJ1-5, with D unresolved. V lost 6 bases, J lost 6 bases, and 18 bases lay in between. This CDR3 has 15 amino acids. Germline CDR1 SGHVT, CDR2 SQSDAQ. The CDR3 is CASSYPGNLVQPQHF. CDR3 DNA: TGTGCCAGCAGTTATCCGGGAAATCTCGTTCAGCCCCAGCATTTT.

This clone appeared once. This chain links TRBV27 with TRBJ2-7, with D tentatively TRBD2 (5 bases). V lost 5 bases and J lost 0, with 23 bases in between. Germline CDR1 and CDR2: MNHEY and SMNVEV (reference sequence). CDR3 length: 18 residues. The CDR3 nucleotides are TGTGCCAGCAGTCTTCAGGCAGAGTTAACGGGGAACTCCTACGAGCAGTACTTC. This encodes CASSLQAELTGNSYEQYF.

V is TRBV27 and J is TRBJ2-3, with 10 bases fitting TRBD2. The germline V gene encodes CDR1 MNHEY and CDR2 SMNVEV (reference sequence). The junction had 5 bases not matched to a gene; V was cut back by 3 bases and J by 5 bases. The CDR3 loop spans 15 amino acids. The DNA for the CDR3 is TGTGCCAGCAGTTTCGAGCGGGAGGGGTTAGATACGCAGTATTTT. Protein: CASSFEREGLDTQYF.

The chain joins TRBV5-1 to TRBJ1-4; 7 bases fit TRBD1. The CDR3 covers 14 residues. CDR1 and CDR2 from the germline V gene are SGHRS and YFSETQ. V trimming: 3 bases; J trimming: 4 bases; junction bases outside the gene matches: 3. The CDR3 nucleotides are TGCGCCAGCAGCTCGACAGGGCTTAATGAAAAACTGTTTTTT. This translates into CASSSTGLNEKLFF. The complete variable domain, with remaining parts taken from reference TRBV5-1 and TRBJ1-4, reads KAGVTQTPRYLIKTRGQQVTLSCSPISGHRSVSWYQQTPGQGLQFLFEYFSETQRNKGNFPGRFSGRQFSNSRSEMNVSTLELGDSALYLCASSSTGLNEKLFFGSGTQLSVL.

The V call is TRBV30, the J call TRBJ2-3, with D hard to call. The germline CDR1 and CDR2 sequences are GTSNPN and SVGIG (reference sequence). V was trimmed by 5 bases and J by 14 bases, leaving 14 bases between them. The CDR3 runs 10 residues. Here the CDR3 DNA reads TGTGCCTGGTCCGCCCCCAAGCCGTATTTT. Its protein product is CAWSAPKPYF.

V usage is TRBV28 and J usage is TRBJ1-2; D ambiguous. V was cut by 6 bases and J by 5 bases, with 10 bases left in between. This CDR3 region has 12 residues. CDR1 and CDR2 from the germline V gene are MDHEN and SYDVKM. CDR3 DNA: TGTGCCAGCAGCCGGGGAGGATATGGCTACACCTTC. It is translated as CASSRGGYGYTF.

The chain recombines TRBV9 with TRBJ1-1, with 9 positions matching TRBD1. This CDR3 comprises 18 residues. Germline loops: CDR1 SGDLS, CDR2 YYNGEE. V lost 0 bases and J lost 5; bases outside the gene matches: 14. The CDR3 coding sequence is TGTGCCAGCAGCGTAGCTACAAGGGCCGGGACAGGGCCAACTGAAGCTTTCTTT. Translated, it gives CASSVATRAGTGPTEAFF. The whole variable domain, filled in from reference TRBV9 and TRBJ1-1, reads DSGVTQTPKHLITATGQRVTLRCSPRSGDLSVYWYQQSLDQGLQFLIQYYNGEERAKGNILERFSAQQFPDLHSELNLSSLELGDSALYFCASSVATRAGTGPTEAFFGQGTRLTVV.

The chain is built from TRBV5-1 and TRBJ1-3; D remains ambiguous. The CDR3 covers 13 residues. Germline lookup yields CDR1 SGHRS and CDR2 YFSETQ. The ends were cut back, 0 bases at V and 4 bases at J, with 5 bases in the middle. The CDR3 DNA reads TGCGCCAGCAGCTTGGCCCCGGGAAACACCATATATTTT. Translating gives CASSLAPGNTIYF. Together with reference TRBV5-1 and TRBJ1-3, the CDR3 gives the full variable domain: KAGVTQTPRYLIKTRGQQVTLSCSPISGHRSVSWYQQTPGQGLQFLFEYFSETQRNKGNFPGRFSGRQFSNSRSEMNVSTLELGDSALYLCASSLAPGNTIYFGEGSWLTVV.

The chain carries TRBV15 and TRBJ2-7; TRBD1 aligns across 7 bases. Germline assignment: CDR1 LNHNV and CDR2 YYDKDF (reference sequence). With 2 bases clipped from V and 9 bases from J, the junction kept 10 bases outside the gene matches. CDR3 length: 14 amino acids. The CDR3 sequence: CATSRRDSSKGQYF. Here the CDR3 DNA reads TGTGCCACCAGCAGACGGGACAGCTCCAAAGGGCAGTACTTC.

The chain uses TRBV25-1 and TRBJ1-4; 8 bases fit TRBD1. This CDR3 is 14 amino acids long. Germline CDR1 is MGHDK and CDR2 is SYGVNS. Trimming removed 4 bases from V and 4 bases from J; junction bases left unmatched: 2. CDR3: CASSAGQVNEKLFF. In DNA form, the CDR3 reads TGTGCCAGCAGTGCGGGACAGGTTAATGAAAAACTGTTTTTT.

The chain has TRBV27 and TRBJ2-7; TRBD2 might be the D (6 bases). CDR1 MNHEY and CDR2 SMNVEV come from the germline V gene (reference sequence). V lost 5 bases and J lost 3, with 17 bases in between. The CDR3 extends over 15 amino acids. The CDR3 DNA is TGTGCCAGCAGTCCGGAAGCGGGCGCCTTCTACGAGCAGTACTTC. It is translated as CASSPEAGAFYEQYF.

V gene TRBV2 combines with J gene TRBJ1-2, with TRBD1 matching 8 bases. This CDR3 has 12 amino acids. V gave up 10 bases and J gave up 6 bases; unmatched junction bases: 7. Germline V gives CDR1 SNHLY, CDR2 FYNNEI. The CDR3 bases are TGTGCCAACGGACAGGGATTTGATGGCTACACCTTC. Protein: CANGQGFDGYTF.

This chain links TRBV4-2 with TRBJ2-2, with D perhaps matching TRBD1 (5 bases). The CDR3 runs 16 residues. V dropped 0 bases and J dropped 5 bases, with 13 bases sitting between them. Germline V gene sequence: CDR1 LGHNA, CDR2 YNFKEQ. The CDR3 loop is CASSQDGAQGTGELFF. The CDR3 nucleotides read TGTGCCAGCAGCCAAGATGGGGCGCAGGGAACCGGGGAGCTGTTTTTT.

The table lists this clone with a count of one. Other nucleotide sequences in the sample specify the same CDR3. This chain joins TRBV5-6 and TRBJ2-7, with 8 positions matching TRBD1. The J segment lost 4 bases and the V segment lost 0 bases, leaving 3 bases of the junction unmatched. CDR1 is SGHDT and CDR2 is YYEEEE in the germline V gene. The CDR3 spans 14 residues. The CDR3 DNA sequence: TGTGCCAGCAGCTTGGGACAGGGGCGGTACGAGCAGTACTTC. Its protein product is CASSLGQGRYEQYF.

DNA for the CDR3: TGTGCCAGCAGCCAAACTAGCGGGAGGTCCTACGAGCAGTACTTC. The encoded protein is CASSQTSGRSYEQYF. This chain links TRBV5-5 with TRBJ2-7; 12 nucleotides match TRBD2. Germline CDR1 reads SGHKS; CDR2 reads YYEKEE (reference sequence). The ends lost 4 bases at V and 1 base at J; junction bases unmatched: 3. CDR3 size: 15 residues.